This T cell receptor beta chain was found in a study of PD-1 blockade in classical Hodgkin lymphoma. Overall study findings and caveats: Reported findings placed baseline TCR diversity lower in newly diagnosed patients (compared with healthy donors).

There was relapse after autologous stem cell transplantation in every patient, and there was variation in brentuximab vedotin exposure. As regards this clone: Its antigen remains unknown.

The protocol was immunoSEQ multiplex PCR, while the TCRdb copy is restricted to in-frame clones and leaves out a portion. The table has 35,000 to 45,000 clones, 85% to 90% seen once. CDR3 length: 15 residues. CDR1 is LGHNA, CDR2 YNFKEQ, per germline. Germline trimming cut 4 bases from V and 1 base from J; bases unmatched to any gene: 3. The chain combines TRBV4-2 with TRBJ2-3, with TRBD2 identical over 9 bases. The clonotype comes from a human donor with classical Hodgkin lymphoma. Sequences were derived from peripheral blood mononuclear cells (PBMCs), sampled before the second cycle of nivolumab. The CDR3: CASSPRTSGTDTQYF. CDR3 nucleotides: TGTGCCAGCAGCCCGAGGACTAGCGGCACAGATACGCAGTATTTT.